Sequencing of this TCR beta chain was carried out in a study of T-cell memory formation after mild COVID-19. The overall study: Most TCR clusters belonged to a single donor.

V gave up 3 bases and J gave up 12 bases, with 9 bases separating them. Germline loops: CDR1 SGHTA, CDR2 FQGNSA. This CDR3 region has 12 residues. TCRdb used MiXCR to reprocess the 5' RACE reads, holding one entry per CDR3 protein. The sample yields approximately 290,000 distinct CDR3 sequences, approximately 19% seen once. The chain employs TRBV7-2 and TRBJ1-6, with D uncertain. This clonotype was obtained from a young man who had mild COVID-19 (a few samples of this study predate the infection). Cell type and time point are not known. The specimen sequenced was PBMCs or a T cell subset sorted from them (not recorded which). The CDR3 coding sequence is TGTGCCAGCAGCTTCCCTTCGGTACCCCTCCACTTT. It yields the protein CASSFPSVPLHF.